This TCR beta chain was captured by sequencing in a study of a mutant IDH1 vaccine in newly diagnosed glioma. The sample's time point: week 5, during vaccination. All doses held 300 ug of mutant IDH1 20-mer peptide, with topical imiquimod. CDR1 is GTSNPN, CDR2 SVGIG, per germline (reference sequence). CDR3 length: 11 residues. V was cut by 5 bases and J by 4 bases, with 9 bases left in between. Only in-frame clones appear in the TCRdb table, and some are missing; sequencing was by immunoSEQ multiplex PCR. The table has under 70,000 clones, around 80% seen once. Turning to this clone: Its antigen is currently unknown.

The receptor was derived from a woman aged 50 to 60 with glioma. The sequencing here drew on PBMCs, taken from a glioma patient whose treatment included an IDH1 peptide vaccine. This chain connects TRBV30 to TRBJ2-7; no reliable D call. In DNA, the CDR3 is TGTGCCTGGGCGACGAGTTACGAGCAGTACTTC. It codes for CAWATSYEQYF.